The 6 T cell receptor beta chains listed next were all sequenced from one sample in a study of radiation and T cells in renal cell carcinoma. Method: immunoSEQ multiplex PCR; TCRdb's copy keeps in-frame clones and lacks some. Among around 19,000 clones listed, less than 65% were seen once. Treatment here: 15 Gy SBRT to primary tumor, nephrectomy 4 weeks later. The material was tumor tissue, obtained from a patient whose treatment included radiotherapy and nephrectomy. The receptors shown here come from a man aged 50 to 59 with renal cell carcinoma.

The rearrangement links TRBV7-9 to TRBJ1-4, with D possibly TRBD1 on 6 matching bases. Germline lookup yields CDR1 SEHNR and CDR2 FQNEAQ (reference sequence). The V end lost 5 bases, the J end lost 4 bases, and 17 bases lay between the germline ends. CDR3 length: 16 amino acids. DNA of the CDR3: TGTGCCAGCAGCCGAATCCGACAGGCGGATAATGAAAAACTGTTTTTT. This sequence encodes CASSRIRQADNEKLFF.

This chain connects TRBV30 to TRBJ2-3; TRBD1 matches at 10 bases. Unmatched junction bases numbered 2, after V lost 3 bases and J lost 2 bases. This CDR3 has 14 amino acids. Germline values: CDR1 GTSNPN, CDR2 SVGIG (reference sequence). The CDR3 DNA reads as TGTGCCTGGAGAGGACAGGGGGTCACAGATACGCAGTATTTT. Encoded protein: CAWRGQGVTDTQYF.

The chain is built from TRBV10-3 and TRBJ2-3, with D unresolved. Between the trimmed V and J ends, which lost 10 bases and 6 bases, there was a span of 11 bases. The CDR3 spans 11 residues. Germline assignment: CDR1 ENHRY and CDR2 SYGVKD. The CDR3 here is CATGTRDTQYF. The CDR3 nucleotides are TGTGCCACCGGCACACGCGATACGCAGTATTTT.

Only a few counts were recorded for this clone. For the CDR3, the DNA is TGCGCCAGCAGCCCGGGACCGAGTAGCAATCAGCCCCAGCATTTT. Its translation is CASSPGPSSNQPQHF. The chain carries TRBV5-1 and TRBJ1-5; perhaps TRBD1 as D (5 bases). This CDR3 comprises 15 residues. Germline V lookup: CDR1 SGHRS, CDR2 YFSETQ. V was shortened by 4 bases and J by 0 bases, with 11 bases between the two germline ends.

This rearrangement joins TRBV2 to TRBJ2-7; the match to TRBD1 covers 7 bases. This CDR3 is built from 14 residues. Germline CDR1 and CDR2: SNHLY and FYNNEI. Trimming removed 8 bases from V and 1 base from J; junction bases left unmatched: 8. The DNA for the CDR3 is TGTGCCAGCCTCCTCAGACAGGGATCCTACGAGCAGTACTTC. Encoded protein: CASLLRQGSYEQYF.

The rearrangement links TRBV12-2 to TRBJ2-1; whether TRBD2, the table's D call, matches the DNA was not checked. TRBV12-2 has pseudogene status. This CDR3 spans 23 amino acids. The CDR3 spells CASRTPTLDQLAGGPNPNNEQFF. The CDR3 coding sequence is TGTGCAAGTCGCACCCCCACCTTAGACCAACTAGCGGGAGGGCCTAACCCAAACAATGAGCAGTTCTTC.